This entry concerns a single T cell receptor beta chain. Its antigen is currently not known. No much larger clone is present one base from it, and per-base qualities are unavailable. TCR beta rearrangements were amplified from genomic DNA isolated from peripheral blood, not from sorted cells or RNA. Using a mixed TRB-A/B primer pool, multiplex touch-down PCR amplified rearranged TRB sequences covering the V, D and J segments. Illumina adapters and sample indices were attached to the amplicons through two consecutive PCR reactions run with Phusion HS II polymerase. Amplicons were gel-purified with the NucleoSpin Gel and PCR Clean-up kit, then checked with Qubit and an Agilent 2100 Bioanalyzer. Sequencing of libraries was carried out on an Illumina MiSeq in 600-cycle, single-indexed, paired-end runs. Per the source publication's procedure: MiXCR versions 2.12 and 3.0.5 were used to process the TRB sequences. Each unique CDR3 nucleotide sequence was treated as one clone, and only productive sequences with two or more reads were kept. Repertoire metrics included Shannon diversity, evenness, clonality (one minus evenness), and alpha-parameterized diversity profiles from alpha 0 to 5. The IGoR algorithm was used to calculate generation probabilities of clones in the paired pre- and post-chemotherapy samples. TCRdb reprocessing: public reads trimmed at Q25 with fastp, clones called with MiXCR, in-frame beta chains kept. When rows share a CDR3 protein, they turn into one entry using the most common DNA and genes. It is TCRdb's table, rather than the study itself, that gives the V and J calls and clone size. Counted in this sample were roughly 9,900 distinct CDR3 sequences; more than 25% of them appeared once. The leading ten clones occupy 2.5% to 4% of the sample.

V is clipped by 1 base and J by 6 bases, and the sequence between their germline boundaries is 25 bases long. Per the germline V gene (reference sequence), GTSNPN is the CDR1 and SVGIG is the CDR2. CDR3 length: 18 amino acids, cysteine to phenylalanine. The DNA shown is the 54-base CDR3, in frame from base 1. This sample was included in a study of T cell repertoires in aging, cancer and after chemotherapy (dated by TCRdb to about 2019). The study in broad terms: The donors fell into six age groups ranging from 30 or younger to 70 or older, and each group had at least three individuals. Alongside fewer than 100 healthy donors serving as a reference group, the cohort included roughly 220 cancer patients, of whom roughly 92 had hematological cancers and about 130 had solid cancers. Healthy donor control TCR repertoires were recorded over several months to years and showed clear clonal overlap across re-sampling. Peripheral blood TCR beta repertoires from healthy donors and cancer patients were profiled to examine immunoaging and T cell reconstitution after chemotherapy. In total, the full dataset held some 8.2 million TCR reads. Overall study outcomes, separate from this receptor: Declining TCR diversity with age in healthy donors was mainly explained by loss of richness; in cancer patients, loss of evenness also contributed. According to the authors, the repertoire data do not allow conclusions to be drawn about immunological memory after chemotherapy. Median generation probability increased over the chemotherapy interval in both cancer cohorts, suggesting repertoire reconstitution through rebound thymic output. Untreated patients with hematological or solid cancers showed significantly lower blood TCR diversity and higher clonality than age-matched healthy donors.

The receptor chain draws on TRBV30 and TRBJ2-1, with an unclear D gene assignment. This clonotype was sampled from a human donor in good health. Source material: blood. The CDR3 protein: CAWSGWAPNLGVSNEQFF. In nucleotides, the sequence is TGTGCCTGGAGTGGCTGGGCCCCAAATCTAGGAGTATCCAATGAGCAGTTCTTC.